The 17 T cell receptor beta chains given below trace back to one sample, sequenced in a study of cytomegalovirus exposure and HLA in healthy donors. The PCR made use of 60 Vbeta and 13 Jbeta primers. The table came from immunoSEQ multiplex PCR; TCRdb's copy has only in-frame clones and leaves some out. The sample shows 50,000 to 70,000 clones, and roughly 9% sits with its ten largest clones. The sample taken for sequencing was PBMCs. The receptors originated from a man in his forties or fifties in good health and CMV-seropositive.

The chain links TRBV7-8 to TRBJ1-2; D is unclear. Per germline, CDR1 SGHVS and CDR2 FQNEAQ. This CDR3 comprises 14 residues. The ends were cut back, 2 bases at V and 3 bases at J, with 10 bases in the middle. CDR3 amino acids: CASSLRDRDYGYTF. The CDR3 bases are TGTGCCAGCAGCTTAAGAGATCGGGACTATGGCTACACCTTC. Combining the CDR3 with reference TRBV7-8 and TRBJ1-2 gives the whole variable domain GAGVSQSPRYKVAKRGQDVALRCDPISGHVSLFWYQQALGQGPEFLTYFQNEAQLDKSGLPSDRFFAERPEGSVSTLKIQRTQQEDSAVYLCASSLRDRDYGYTFGSGTRLTVV.

V is TRBV30 and J is TRBJ1-2; perhaps TRBD1 as D (6 bases). V shed 0 bases and J shed 6 bases, with 11 bases lying between them. CDR1 is GTSNPN, CDR2 SVGIG, per germline (reference sequence). The CDR3 is 13 amino acids. The chain's CDR3 is CAWSVGGGNGYTF. The DNA for the CDR3 is TGTGCCTGGAGTGTAGGGGGGGGGAATGGCTACACCTTC.

The chain is built from TRBV9 and TRBJ1-2, with a tentative D call TRBD1 (6 bases). V was cut by 0 bases and J by 6 bases, with 9 bases left in between. Germline values: CDR1 SGDLS, CDR2 YYNGEE. The CDR3 is made up of 13 amino acids. CDR3 amino acids: CASSVAAGDGYTF. CDR3 bases: TGTGCCAGCAGCGTAGCTGCAGGGGATGGCTACACCTTC. The variable domain in full, with the rest retrieved from reference TRBV9 and TRBJ1-2, is DSGVTQTPKHLITATGQRVTLRCSPRSGDLSVYWYQQSLDQGLQFLIQYYNGEERAKGNILERFSAQQFPDLHSELNLSSLELGDSALYFCASSVAAGDGYTFGSGTRLTVV.

CDR3 loop: CASSPSDRRNTEAFF. DNA for the CDR3: TGTGCCAGTAGTCCCTCAGACAGGCGGAACACTGAAGCTTTCTTT. The J gene is TRBJ1-1, the V gene TRBV19; D is possibly TRBD1 (6 bases). CDR1 and CDR2 (germline): LNHDA, SQIVND (reference sequence). Trimming shortened V by 5 bases and J by 1 base, and 14 bases separated the two germline ends. The CDR3 is 15 residues long.

V gene TRBV25-1 combines with J gene TRBJ2-7, with 7 bases aligning to TRBD1. Germline V gene data show CDR1 as MGHDK and CDR2 as SYGVNS. Unmatched junction bases numbered 11, after V lost 7 bases and J lost 5 bases. This CDR3 spans 14 amino acids. The chain's CDR3 is CASNLRTGANEQYF. DNA for the CDR3: TGTGCCAGCAACCTAAGAACAGGGGCGAACGAGCAGTACTTC.

The chain combines TRBV6-5 with TRBJ2-5, with TRBD2 identical over 8 bases. The J call may be in error: the DNA end matches TRBJ2-7 better. CDR3 length: 16 residues. Germline V gene lookup returns CDR1 MNHEY and CDR2 SVGAGI. The DNA for the CDR3 is TGTGCCAGCAGTTACGTCAGTGGAGAGCGGGAGTACGAGCAGTACTTC. It specifies CASSYVSGEREYEQYF.

The chain employs TRBV19 and TRBJ1-2; D is perhaps TRBD1 (6 bases). Per germline, CDR1 LNHDA and CDR2 SQIVND (reference sequence). V dropped 3 bases and J dropped 7 bases, with 18 bases sitting between them. The CDR3 runs 15 residues. Here the CDR3 reads CASSISSGQYGGYTF. The CDR3 nucleotides are TGTGCCAGTAGTATCTCCTCAGGACAGTACGGTGGCTACACCTTC.

The CDR3, as DNA: TGCAGCGGGGAGGAGGGACTCACCGGGGAGCTGTTTTTT. Translated, it gives CSGEEGLTGELFF. This rearrangement joins TRBV29-1 to TRBJ2-2; D may be TRBD2 (6 bases). V was trimmed by 7 bases and J by 4 bases, leaving 13 bases between them. This CDR3 has 13 residues. Germline V gene sequence: CDR1 SQVTM, CDR2 ANQGSEA.

The chain uses TRBV6-1 and TRBJ2-7; 8 bases agree with TRBD2. The CDR3 covers 16 residues. Unmatched junction bases numbered 10, after V lost 4 bases and J lost 2 bases. The germline gives CDR1 MNHNS, CDR2 SASEGT. The CDR3 protein is CASSVGTRGRTYEQYF. The DNA for the CDR3 is TGTGCCAGCAGTGTAGGGACTAGAGGGAGGACCTACGAGCAGTACTTC.

The chain employs TRBV6-5 and TRBJ1-5; 11 bases align to TRBD1. The CDR3 is made up of 14 amino acids. Germline CDR1 is MNHEY and CDR2 is SVGAGI. The junction had 3 bases not matched to a gene; V was cut back by 5 bases and J by 6 bases. The CDR3: CASSGQGAGQPQHF. CDR3 in DNA: TGTGCCAGCAGTGGACAGGGGGCAGGTCAGCCCCAGCATTTT.

The V call is TRBV6-1, the J call TRBJ1-5, with D perhaps matching TRBD1 (6 bases). The CDR3 contains 14 residues. Between the trimmed V and J ends, which lost 6 bases and 2 bases, there was a span of 11 bases. The germline V gene encodes CDR1 MNHNS and CDR2 SASEGT. The CDR3 DNA sequence: TGTGCCAGCAGGTCAGGGGACGGCAATCAGCCCCAGCATTTT. This translates into CASRSGDGNQPQHF.

This chain connects TRBV27 to TRBJ2-7; TRBD2 agrees at 8 bases. CDR1 is MNHEY, CDR2 SMNVEV, per germline (reference sequence). J lost 6 bases, V lost 3 bases, and 4 bases had no gene match. The CDR3 runs to 13 residues. The CDR3 bases are TGTGCCAGCAGTTTTGCGGGGGGAGGCGAGCAGTACTTC. As protein: CASSFAGGGEQYF.

The genes are TRBV5-1 and TRBJ1-4; no clear D gene. The CDR3 has 15 residues. Germline CDR1 SGHRS, CDR2 YFSETQ. Trimming took off 0 bases at V and 5 bases at J, with 11 bases between the two ends. The CDR3 protein is CASSLVAGLNEKLFF. The CDR3 nucleotides read TGCGCCAGCAGCTTGGTTGCGGGGTTAAATGAAAAACTGTTTTTT.

V is TRBV7-9 and J is TRBJ2-7, with 9 bases matching TRBD1. The CDR3 runs to 13 residues. From germline, CDR1 is SEHNR and CDR2 FQNEAQ (reference sequence). Trimming at V came to 5 bases and at J to 7 bases, leaving 6 bases not matched to a gene. Written as DNA, the CDR3 is TGTGCCAGCAGCCCACAGGGGGCGGGGGAGCAGTACTTC. It encodes CASSPQGAGEQYF.

J is TRBJ1-1 and V is TRBV7-3; 7 positions agree with TRBD1. In germline, CDR1 is SGHTA, CDR2 FQGTGA. The V and J ends lost 5 bases and 4 bases, in that order; junction bases with no gene match: 10. The CDR3 runs to 15 residues. The CDR3 DNA sequence: TGTGCCAGCAGCCTTACCCCACAGGGGAGCACTGAAGCTTTCTTT. It is translated as CASSLTPQGSTEAFF.

The V call is TRBV6-5, the J call TRBJ1-3, with 8 nucleotides matching TRBD1. The J segment lost 7 bases and the V segment lost 2 bases, leaving 4 bases of the junction unmatched. The CDR3 spans 14 residues. From germline, CDR1 is MNHEY and CDR2 SVGAGI. CDR3: CASSYQDRANTIYF. CDR3 in DNA: TGTGCCAGCAGTTACCAGGACAGGGCCAACACCATATATTTT.

The chain carries TRBV25-1 and TRBJ1-5; 9 bases line up with TRBD1. Germline lookup yields CDR1 MGHDK and CDR2 SYGVNS. Losses at the gene ends were 6 bases for V and 5 bases for J; bases not matched to a gene: 5. This CDR3 has 14 residues. CDR3: CASSPWTGDQPQHF. Here the CDR3 DNA reads TGTGCCAGCAGCCCTTGGACAGGGGATCAGCCCCAGCATTTT.